This TCR beta chain was sequenced in a study of blood T cell repertoires in COVID-19. Study at large: COVID-19 samples collected from the United States, Italy and Spain covered acute and convalescent phases. PBMCs, B-cell-depleted T cells, or T cells provided the cDNA or gDNA that made up the material.

Original data processing: Cell counts per sample came from amplifying reference gene primers. Data came from immunoSEQ multiplex PCR; TCRdb stores just in-frame clones and leaves some out. That table furnishes V, J and clone size, whereas the DNA furnished D and trimming. The data hold 88,000 or so clones, with about 85% observed a single time. This CDR3 has 15 residues. Trimming removed 6 bases from V and 7 bases from J; junction bases left unmatched: 9. Germline V CDR1 and CDR2: MNHEY, SVGAGI. The specimen sequenced was peripheral blood. V usage is TRBV6-5 and J usage is TRBJ1-5; 10 bases map to TRBD1. The receptor comes from a man aged 60 to 69 with acute or convalescent COVID-19. The CDR3 nucleotides read TGTGCCAGCAGCCCAAATCCGGACAGGGGGCAGCCCCAGCATTTT. Its protein product is CASSPNPDRGQPQHF.